Shown below are 29 T cell receptor beta chains from a single sample sequenced in a study of CXCR3-negative and CXCR3-positive naive CD8 T cells. General study points: CXCR3-positive naive cells carried more hydrophobic TRB CDR3s than CXCR3-negative naive cells did.

No cognate antigen is known for these TCRs. The TRB libraries of cDNA were built by UMI-labeled 5' RACE. Each CDR3 protein gets one entry in TCRdb, which reprocessed the 5' RACE reads and gives no DNA. This sample's table reports 55,000 to 70,000 distinct CDR3 sequences. Source material: naive CXCR3+ CD8+ T cells from blood. Subset in this sample: CD45RO-CCR7+CD27+CD95- naive CD8+ T cells expressing CXCR3 (TNR3+). These receptor sequences come from a human donor in good health. Some clones in this sample may be carry-over from other donors' samples.

V is TRBV9 and J is TRBJ2-7; as DNA is missing, the TRBD1 call by TCRdb cannot be tested. Germline-derived CDR1 and CDR2 are SGDLS and YYNGEE. The CDR3 is made up of 15 amino acids. The CDR3: CASSVEPGGTYEQYF.

J is TRBJ1-3 and V is TRBV12-3 or TRBV12-4; the TCRdb D gene call, TRBD1, has no DNA to confirm it. The CDR3 runs 16 residues. This chain's CDR3 is CASSLQGPSSGNTIYF.

The rearrangement joins TRBV4-3 to TRBJ1-1. This CDR3 is built from 16 residues. Germline-derived CDR1 and CDR2 are LGHNA and YSLEER. CDR3 loop: CASSQVLGDSGAEAFF.

This chain joins TRBV15 and TRBJ2-5; TCRdb selects TRBD2, and the lack of DNA leaves this call unchecked. Germline CDR1 is LNHNV and CDR2 is YYDKDF (reference sequence). CDR3 length: 17 residues. The CDR3 protein is CATSSFGQRGGQETQYF. Variable domain in full (rest from reference TRBV15 and TRBJ2-5): DAMVIQNPRYQVTQFGKPVTLSCSQTLNHNVMYWYQQKSSQAPKLLFHYYDKDFNNEADTPDNFQSRRPNTSFCFLDIRSPGLGDTAMYLCATSSFGQRGGQETQYFGPGTRLLVL.

V is TRBV4-3 and J is TRBJ1-5. This CDR3 is built from 13 residues. The germline V gene encodes CDR1 LGHNA and CDR2 YSLEER. CDR3 amino acids: CASSQGEGQPQHF.

The gene calls are TRBV20-1 and TRBJ2-3; TCRdb proposes TRBD1, but this gene call is untestable without DNA. The length of the CDR3 is 18 residues. Germline values: CDR1 DFQATT, CDR2 SNEGSKA (reference sequence). The CDR3 reads CSARDSRGTAGPSNTQYF.

The chain has TRBV10-3 and TRBJ2-7. This CDR3 has 18 amino acids. Germline assignment: CDR1 ENHRY and CDR2 SYGVKD. The CDR3 loop is CAISESVSGQDASYEQYF.

The J gene is TRBJ2-7, the V gene TRBV29-1; absent DNA, TCRdb's TRBD1 call cannot be checked. CDR1 is SQVTM and CDR2 is ANQGSEA in the germline V gene. CDR3 size: 13 residues. The CDR3 here is CSVAEPPQGEQYF.

The V and J genes are TRBV7-9 and TRBJ2-7; absent DNA, TCRdb's TRBD2 call cannot be checked. Germline CDR1 SEHNR, CDR2 FQNEAQ (reference sequence). The CDR3 has 12 amino acids. CDR3 residues: CASSYLAGEQYF.

The CDR3 protein is CASSRSDEPDRKLFF. This chain links TRBV12-3 or TRBV12-4 with TRBJ1-4. The CDR3 sequence is 15 residues long.

The chain joins TRBV4-3 to TRBJ1-4. The CDR3 is made up of 17 amino acids. Germline CDR1 is LGHNA and CDR2 is YSLEER. CDR3 amino acids: CASSQDWSAAFNEKLFF.

This sequence joins TRBV5-4 and TRBJ2-2. There are 13 residues in the CDR3. Germline V CDR1 and CDR2: SGHNT, YYREEE (reference sequence). The CDR3 region is CASKDANTGELFF.

V gene TRBV28 combines with J gene TRBJ2-7. The CDR3 spans 15 residues. The germline CDR1 and CDR2 sequences are MDHEN and SYDVKM. CDR3 region: CASSFGSVLGYEQYF.

The V and J genes are TRBV6-5 and TRBJ1-3. Germline V gene lookup returns CDR1 MNHEY and CDR2 SVGAGI. The CDR3 is made up of 13 amino acids. This CDR3 reads CATTDFSGNTIYF.

This sequence joins TRBV20-1 and TRBJ2-1; the TCRdb D gene call, TRBD1, has no DNA to confirm it. The CDR3 has 14 amino acids. Germline CDR1 DFQATT, CDR2 SNEGSKA (reference sequence). CDR3 amino acids: CSVPWPGSYNEQFF.

CDR3 residues: CASSLLLAGTTDTQYF. This sequence joins TRBV7-8 and TRBJ2-3; the D gene TCRdb calls, TRBD2, cannot be checked with no DNA. Germline CDR1 is SGHVS and CDR2 is FQNEAQ. This CDR3 has 16 residues. The complete variable domain, with remaining parts taken from reference TRBV7-8 and TRBJ2-3, reads GAGVSQSPRYKVAKRGQDVALRCDPISGHVSLFWYQQALGQGPEFLTYFQNEAQLDKSGLPSDRFFAERPEGSVSTLKIQRTQQEDSAVYLCASSLLLAGTTDTQYFGPGTRLTVL.

The CDR3 spells CSAEGAHGNTIYF. The chain recombines TRBV29-1 with TRBJ1-3; with no DNA, the TCRdb D assignment of TRBD1 cannot be verified. The CDR3 consists of 13 residues. The V gene's germline CDR1 is SQVTM and CDR2 ANQGSEA.

V usage is TRBV11-2 and J usage is TRBJ2-1; TCRdb's D gene call, TRBD2, goes unchecked for lack of DNA. The length of the CDR3 is 18 residues. Germline CDR1 and CDR2: SGHAT and FQNNGV. Here the CDR3 reads CASSSPTSGGTSYNEQFF.

The chain has TRBV7-3 and TRBJ2-1; absent DNA, TCRdb's TRBD1 call cannot be checked. CDR1 SGHTA and CDR2 FQGTGA come from the germline V gene. CDR3 size: 16 residues. CDR3 region: CASSLRGDGSYNEQFF.

The gene calls are TRBV4-1 and TRBJ1-1; TCRdb's D gene call, TRBD1, goes unchecked for lack of DNA. Germline V gene data show CDR1 as MGHRA and CDR2 as YSYEKL. The CDR3 spans 16 residues. CDR3 loop: CASSQWDTVPNTEAFF.

The chain links TRBV28 to TRBJ2-7; checking the TCRdb D call of TRBD1 is not possible without DNA. The CDR3 consists of 12 residues. Germline-derived CDR1 and CDR2 are MDHEN and SYDVKM. The CDR3 sequence is CASGTASYEQYF.

The chain combines TRBV29-1 with TRBJ1-2. In germline, CDR1 is SQVTM, CDR2 ANQGSEA. The CDR3 totals 12 residues. CDR3 loop: CSVRTAEYGYTF.

This chain uses TRBV19 with TRBJ1-6; TCRdb's assignment of TRBD1 cannot be checked, as there is no DNA. Germline CDR1 is LNHDA and CDR2 is SQIVND (reference sequence). The length of the CDR3 is 16 residues. CDR3 sequence: CASSIAGTAYNSPLHF.

The chain carries TRBV9 and TRBJ1-2. This CDR3 comprises 12 residues. CDR1 SGDLS and CDR2 YYNGEE come from the germline V gene. CDR3 amino acids: CASSVGGAGYTF.

The rearrangement links TRBV27 to TRBJ2-5; there is no DNA to check the TCRdb D call of TRBD2. The CDR3 contains 14 residues. The germline CDR1 and CDR2 sequences are MNHEY and SMNVEV (reference sequence). This chain's CDR3 is CASSPSLDSETQYF.

This rearrangement joins TRBV12-3 or TRBV12-4 to TRBJ2-2; without DNA, the TCRdb call of TRBD2 cannot be checked. The CDR3 has 16 residues. This CDR3 reads CASSGLGSANTGELFF.

The chain combines TRBV29-1 with TRBJ2-1. CDR1 and CDR2 from the germline V gene are SQVTM and ANQGSEA. This CDR3 has 11 amino acids. Here the CDR3 reads CSVVKPNEQFF.

V and J are TRBV12-3 or TRBV12-4 and TRBJ2-7. The CDR3 consists of 14 residues. CDR3 protein: CASRGWVNEGEQYF.

The chain recombines TRBV5-1 with TRBJ2-1. The V gene's germline CDR1 is SGHRS and CDR2 YFSETQ. The CDR3 extends over 15 amino acids. The CDR3 is CASSLGSDAYNEQFF.